These 20 T cell receptor beta chains originate from one sample sequenced in a study of blood T cell repertoires in COVID-19. Only in-frame clones appear in the TCRdb table, and some are missing; sequencing was by immunoSEQ multiplex PCR. The sample carries about 220,000 clones, 90% recorded once. Input material: PBMCs or T cells enriched from blood (not recorded which). All receptors derive from a man aged 25-40 years who had been exposed to COVID-19.

V usage is TRBV9 and J usage is TRBJ1-1; a possible D gene is TRBD1 (6 bases). Germline loops: CDR1 SGDLS, CDR2 YYNGEE. Trimming removed 3 bases at V and 4 bases at J, with 22 bases between. The CDR3 consists of 17 residues. CDR3 nucleotide sequence: TGTGCCAGCAGCGGCCACGGGGGGGGCGCGGTGGGCACTGAAGCTTTCTTT. Its translation: CASSGHGGGAVGTEAFF.

The genes are TRBV5-1 and TRBJ1-2; maybe TRBD1 (6 bases). This CDR3 has 15 residues. Germline V gene lookup returns CDR1 SGHRS and CDR2 YFSETQ. V lost 0 bases and J lost 0, with 9 bases in between. CDR3 amino acids: CASSLGRGTNYGYTF. As DNA, the CDR3 is TGCGCCAGCAGCTTGGGCAGGGGTACTAACTATGGCTACACCTTC.

The table lists this clone with a count of one. J is TRBJ2-1 and V is TRBV7-2, with 7 bases aligning to TRBD1. V gave up 3 bases and J gave up 7 bases; unmatched junction bases: 9. This CDR3 is built from 15 residues. Germline CDR1 SGHTA, CDR2 FQGNSA. CDR3 region: CASSFLVRGSNEQFF. The CDR3 DNA reads TGTGCCAGCAGCTTTTTGGTCAGGGGGAGTAATGAGCAGTTCTTC.

This clone was recorded once. The chain has TRBV5-6 and TRBJ1-2; 8 positions match TRBD1. The V gene's germline CDR1 is SGHDT and CDR2 YYEEEE. The CDR3 extends over 14 amino acids. The J segment lost 8 bases and the V segment lost 4 bases, leaving 10 bases of the junction unmatched. The CDR3 is CASSPRQGHRGYTF. CDR3 nucleotide sequence: TGTGCCAGCAGCCCGAGACAGGGGCATCGGGGCTACACCTTC. Complete variable domain (other parts from reference TRBV5-6 and TRBJ1-2): DAGVTQSPTHLIKTRGQQVTLRCSPKSGHDTVSWYQQALGQGPQFIFQYYEEEERQRGNFPDRFSGHQFPNYSSELNVNALLLGDSALYLCASSPRQGHRGYTFGSGTRLTVV.

The rearrangement links TRBV7-9 to TRBJ2-2; D gene uncertain. This CDR3 region has 14 residues. The germline gives CDR1 SEHNR, CDR2 FQNEAQ (reference sequence). V lost 4 bases and J lost 5, with 11 bases in between. The CDR3 region has the DNA TGTGCCAGCAGCTCGCTGACTGCGACCGGGGAGCTGTTTTTT. Its translation is CASSSLTATGELFF.

The chain carries TRBV12-5 and TRBJ1-3; 7 nucleotides align to TRBD1. Germline loops: CDR1 LGHNT, CDR2 FRNRAP. The CDR3 is made up of 13 amino acids. The V gene end was trimmed by 5 bases and the J gene end by 12 bases; junction bases not matched to a gene: 10. CDR3 DNA: TGTGCTAGTGGTCTCGGGACAGCCCAAGGCATATATTTT. It specifies CASGLGTAQGIYF. The full variable domain, with the rest looked up from reference TRBV12-5 and TRBJ1-3, is DARVTQTPRHKVTEMGQEVTMRCQPILGHNTVFWYRQTMMQGLELLAYFRNRAPLDDSGMPKDRFSAEMPDATLATLKIQPSEPRDSAVYFCASGLGTAQGIYFGEGSWLTVV.

V is TRBV5-4 and J is TRBJ2-7; D is possibly TRBD2 (5 bases). V shed 3 bases and J shed 5 bases, with 9 bases lying between them. The CDR3 runs to 12 residues. Germline V gene lookup returns CDR1 SGHNT and CDR2 YYREEE (reference sequence). The DNA for the CDR3 is TGTGCCAGCAGCTCCGGGGATAACGAGCAGTACTTC. Translating it yields CASSSGDNEQYF.

The chain combines TRBV5-1 with TRBJ2-7, with 7 bases aligning to TRBD1. CDR1 is SGHRS and CDR2 is YFSETQ in the germline V gene. J gave up 3 bases and V 4 bases, and 4 bases lay outside the gene matches. The CDR3 covers 13 residues. The CDR3 region has the DNA TGCGCCAGCAGCCCACGACAGGGCTACGAGCAGTACTTC. The encoded protein is CASSPRQGYEQYF.

J is TRBJ1-4 and V is TRBV6-2 or TRBV6-3; no reliable D call. This CDR3 comprises 15 residues. Germline lookup yields CDR1 MNHEY and CDR2 SVGEGT. Trimming removed 6 bases at V and 7 bases at J, with 18 bases between. CDR3 sequence: CASSLVQRPTEKLFF. The CDR3 DNA reads as TGTGCCAGCAGCCTCGTACAGAGACCGACTGAAAAACTGTTTTTT.

CDR3 sequence: CASSRSDSNGYTF. In DNA form, the CDR3 reads TGTGCCAGCAGCCGAAGTGACAGTAACGGCTACACCTTC. This chain uses TRBV6-5 with TRBJ1-2; TRBD1 might be the D (5 bases). This CDR3 is built from 13 residues. CDR1 and CDR2 from the germline V gene are MNHEY and SVGAGI. V was trimmed by 6 bases and J by 8 bases, leaving 16 bases between them.

The J gene is TRBJ2-2, the V gene TRBV27, with 13 bases fitting TRBD2. V lost 5 bases and J lost 7; bases outside the gene matches: 7. Per the germline V gene, CDR1 is MNHEY and CDR2 is SMNVEV (reference sequence). This CDR3 spans 16 amino acids. The CDR3 nucleotides are TGTGCCAGCAGTACTACTAGCGGGGGGGCAATCGGGGAGCTGTTTTTT. It codes for CASSTTSGGAIGELFF.

V usage is TRBV29-1 and J usage is TRBJ2-3; D is possibly TRBD1 (6 bases). Per the germline V gene, CDR1 is SQVTM and CDR2 is ANQGSEA. CDR3 length equals 13 residues. V lost 3 bases and J lost 4, with 11 bases in between. The CDR3 spells CSVEVQGSDTQYF. The DNA for the CDR3 is TGCAGCGTTGAGGTACAGGGATCAGATACGCAGTATTTT.

The chain has TRBV4-1 and TRBJ1-2; D is possibly TRBD1 (6 bases). This CDR3 contains 15 residues. Germline V gene lookup returns CDR1 MGHRA and CDR2 YSYEKL. V was clipped by 1 base and J by 4 bases, with 13 bases between them. The DNA for the CDR3 is TGCGCCAGCAGCCAAGTCGGGGGGCCGGGCTATGGCTACACCTTC. Translated, it gives CASSQVGGPGYGYTF.

The chain links TRBV5-1 to TRBJ2-2; TRBD1 is a possible D gene (6 bases). This CDR3 comprises 14 residues. V was trimmed by 0 bases and J by 6 bases, leaving 9 bases between them. Per germline, CDR1 SGHRS and CDR2 YFSETQ. This chain's CDR3 is CASSLDQGPGELFF. CDR3 coding DNA: TGCGCCAGCAGCTTGGATCAGGGGCCCGGGGAGCTGTTTTTT.

This chain uses TRBV9 with TRBJ2-1, with 8 bases identical to TRBD2. V gave up 4 bases and J gave up 7 bases; unmatched junction bases: 19. The germline V gene has CDR1 SGDLS and CDR2 YYNGEE. The length of the CDR3 is 18 residues. CDR3 sequence (DNA): TGTGCCAGCAGCCCTCCTACGCAGCAAAGGGGACTAGTTAATGAGCAGTTCTTC. Translating gives CASSPPTQQRGLVNEQFF.

V usage is TRBV6-5 and J usage is TRBJ2-7; D not certain. Germline V gene sequence: CDR1 MNHEY, CDR2 SVGAGI. The CDR3 totals 12 residues. The germline V and J ends were trimmed by 5 bases and 5 bases, with 10 bases remaining between them. The CDR3 bases are TGTGCCAGCAGTCCGCTCCCGGACGAGCAGTACTTC. Translation: CASSPLPDEQYF.

This chain joins TRBV6-2 or TRBV6-3 and TRBJ2-1; D is ambiguous. The CDR3 covers 15 residues. V lost 5 bases and J 4 bases, leaving 15 bases between the germline ends. The germline CDR1 and CDR2 sequences are MNHEY and SVGEGT. CDR3 sequence: CASSLPTQPYNEQFF. Here the CDR3 DNA reads TGTGCCAGCAGTCTTCCGACTCAGCCATACAATGAGCAGTTCTTC.

The gene calls are TRBV6-5 and TRBJ2-1, with a possible D match to TRBD2 (7 bases). CDR1 and CDR2 from the germline V gene are MNHEY and SVGAGI. The CDR3 is 14 amino acids. Trimming removed 10 bases from V and 5 bases from J, with 18 bases in between. CDR3 nucleotide sequence: TGTGCCACCACTCGGCGGGGGCGAAACAATGAGCAGTTCTTC. It codes for CATTRRGRNNEQFF.

V gene TRBV7-9 combines with J gene TRBJ2-2; D remains ambiguous. Trimming pared 1 base from V and 5 bases from J, leaving 14 bases between. CDR3 size: 16 residues. The germline gives CDR1 SEHNR, CDR2 FQNEAQ (reference sequence). The chain's CDR3 is CASSLDSLKVTGELFF. CDR3 bases: TGTGCCAGCAGCTTAGACAGCCTGAAGGTGACCGGGGAGCTGTTTTTT. Filled out from reference TRBV7-9 and TRBJ2-2, the complete variable domain reads DTGVSQNPRHKITKRGQNVTFRCDPISEHNRLYWYRQTLGQGPEFLTYFQNEAQLEKSRLLSDRFSAERPKGSFSTLEIQRTEQGDSAMYLCASSLDSLKVTGELFFGEGSRLTVL.

This chain uses TRBV4-1 with TRBJ2-1, with D possibly being TRBD2 (5 bases). V gave up 5 bases and J gave up 9 bases, with 14 bases separating them. This CDR3 has 13 residues. Looked up from germline, CDR1 is MGHRA and CDR2 is YSYEKL. CDR3 region: CASSTLSGSEQFF. As DNA, the CDR3 is TGCGCCAGCAGCACCCTGTCTGGGAGTGAGCAGTTCTTC.